What follows is one T cell receptor (beta chain) and its context. The target antigen is unknown. The read terminates 3 residues ahead of where the CDR3 ends, so the germline J gene completes it. Between the trimmed V and J ends, which lost 3 bases and 0 bases, there was a span of 12 bases. Germline V lookup: CDR1 LNHDA, CDR2 SQIVND (reference sequence). The CDR3 loop spans 16 amino acids. Only in-frame clones appear in the TCRdb table, and some are missing; sequencing was by immunoSEQ multiplex PCR. The data list over 30,000 clones, none observed once; about 6.1% falls to the top ten. This sample stems from a study of T cell clonality in common variable immunodeficiency. General observations from the study: Repertoire-complication correlations in CVID were limited by patient heterogeneity. Fewer TCRbeta clones were shared among CVID subjects than controls. Reportedly, TCR beta sequences from common variable immunodeficiency showed fewer deletions and N-nucleotide insertions.

What was sequenced was peripheral blood mononuclear cells. The receptor was isolated from a human donor with common variable immunodeficiency. V gene TRBV19 combines with J gene TRBJ1-5; D ambiguous. CDR3 DNA, as far as it was read: TGTGCCAGTAGTATCCCGGGGTTAGATAGCAATCAGCCC. Translated: CASSIPGLDSNQP. The full CDR3 reads CASSIPGLDSNQPQHF.